One and the same sample provided the 10 T cell receptor beta chains below, sequenced in a study of T cell responses to AZD1222 COVID-19 vaccine. Assay used: immunoSEQ multiplex PCR; TCRdb lists only in-frame clones, some missing. Of roughly 200,000 clones listed, roughly 93% are singletons. The sample consisted of peripheral blood, taken 28 days after the second dose of the MenACWY control vaccine. These receptors were obtained from an adult who received the MenACWY meningococcal vaccine as a control.

This chain links TRBV6-1 with TRBJ1-6, with TRBD1 as a possible D gene (6 bases). The CDR3 is made up of 15 amino acids. V shed 2 bases and J shed 5 bases, with 10 bases lying between them. Per the germline V gene, CDR1 is MNHNS and CDR2 is SASEGT. The CDR3 sequence is CASSEMGHNNSPLHF. The CDR3 nucleotides are TGTGCCAGCAGTGAAATGGGACACAATAATTCACCCCTCCACTTT.

The V gene is TRBV3-1 (or the pseudogene TRBV3-2), the J gene TRBJ2-7; weak D call: TRBD2 (5 bases). The CDR3 contains 15 residues. The V gene lost 0 bases and the J gene lost 3 bases, with 12 bases spanning the gap. CDR1 is LGHDT and CDR2 is YNNKEL in the germline V gene (reference sequence). DNA of the CDR3: TGTGCCAGCAGCCAAGATCTAGCCCAAGGCTACGAGCAGTACTTC. Residues: CASSQDLAQGYEQYF.

CDR3 residues: CVRSWDRGGQPQHF. The CDR3 bases are TGTGTCAGAAGCTGGGACAGGGGCGGACAGCCCCAGCATTTT. V usage is TRBV7-5 and J usage is TRBJ1-5; the D call of TRBD1 is as the table states it, not checked on the DNA. TRBV7-5 is listed as a pseudogene. This CDR3 is 14 amino acids long.

The sample holds one count of this clone. The chain employs TRBV30 and TRBJ1-2; D call uncertain. The CDR3 is 13 residues long. V dropped 0 bases and J dropped 5 bases, with 10 bases sitting between them. CDR1 and CDR2 (germline): GTSNPN, SVGIG (reference sequence). CDR3 DNA: TGTGCCTGGAGTGTACGGGCAGCTTATGGCTACACCTTC. It is translated as CAWSVRAAYGYTF. Using reference TRBV30 and TRBJ1-2 for the parts outside the CDR3, the full variable domain is SQTIHQWPATLVQPVGSPLSLECTVEGTSNPNLYWYRQAAGRGLQLLFYSVGIGQISSEVPQNLSASRPQDRQFILSSKKLLLSDSGFYLCAWSVRAAYGYTFGSGTRLTVV.

The chain links TRBV19 to TRBJ2-7; 9 nucleotides align to TRBD1. The trim removed 7 bases at V and 1 base at J, leaving 2 bases unmatched. The CDR3 length is 13 residues. The V gene's germline CDR1 is LNHDA and CDR2 SQIVND (reference sequence). The CDR3 here is CASKGTGSYEQYF. The CDR3 DNA follows: TGTGCCAGTAAAGGGACAGGGTCCTACGAGCAGTACTTC.

This chain joins TRBV3-1 (or the pseudogene TRBV3-2) and TRBJ1-1, with 7 bases lining up with TRBD1. CDR3 length equals 14 residues. The J segment lost 4 bases and the V segment lost 6 bases, leaving 8 bases of the junction unmatched. In germline, CDR1 is LGHDT, CDR2 YNNKEL (reference sequence). The CDR3, as DNA: TGTGCCAGCAGACACAGGGGAGGGAGCACTGAAGCTTTCTTT. Amino acids: CASRHRGGSTEAFF.

The chain links TRBV4-2 to TRBJ2-2; a possible D gene is TRBD2 (7 bases). V gave up 0 bases and J gave up 2 bases, with 19 bases separating them. The CDR3 sequence is 19 residues long. Germline CDR1 is LGHNA and CDR2 is YNFKEQ. The CDR3 reads CASSQEYLGGRPNTGELFF. The CDR3, as DNA: TGTGCCAGCAGCCAAGAGTACCTGGGGGGGCGCCCTAACACCGGGGAGCTGTTTTTT.

The count of this clone is one. The V gene is TRBV7-9, the J gene TRBJ1-2; tentatively, D is TRBD1 (5 bases). V was shortened by 1 base and J by 4 bases, with 10 bases between the two germline ends. Germline lookup yields CDR1 SEHNR and CDR2 FQNEAQ (reference sequence). This CDR3 is built from 14 residues. The CDR3: CASSLDGTAYGYTF. In nucleotides, the CDR3 is TGTGCCAGCAGCTTAGACGGGACGGCCTATGGCTACACCTTC.

The rearrangement uses TRBV30 and TRBJ1-6; 7 bases match TRBD1. There are 13 residues in the CDR3. J gave up 7 bases and V 5 bases, and 5 bases lay outside the gene matches. Germline V gene data show CDR1 as GTSNPN and CDR2 as SVGIG (reference sequence). DNA for the CDR3: TGTGCCTGGGAGGGACAGTCCAATTCACCCCTCCACTTT. It encodes CAWEGQSNSPLHF.

The chain has TRBV9 and TRBJ1-1; 8 nucleotides match TRBD1. With V trimmed by 3 bases and J by 4 bases, 8 bases remained unmatched. Germline CDR1 SGDLS, CDR2 YYNGEE. This CDR3 is built from 15 residues. This CDR3 reads CASSARQGLSTEAFF. CDR3 DNA sequence: TGTGCCAGCAGCGCCCGACAGGGGCTGAGCACTGAAGCTTTCTTT.